These 30 T cell receptor beta chains share one sample of origin, sequenced in a study of cytomegalovirus exposure and HLA in healthy donors. The PCR was carried out with 60 Vbeta primers and 13 Jbeta primers. Sequenced by immunoSEQ multiplex PCR; TCRdb stores in-frame clones only, minus some. This sample has tens of thousands of clones; almost 85% occur once, and the top ten carry around 3%. Sequencing was performed on PBMCs. The source is a man between 50 and 59 years old in good health and CMV-seronegative.

The gene calls are TRBV19 and TRBJ1-5; 7 nucleotides align to TRBD1. Trimming cost V 5 bases and J 2 bases; bases outside gene matches: 3. CDR3 length equals 14 residues. The germline V gene has CDR1 LNHDA and CDR2 SQIVND (reference sequence). The CDR3 protein is CASSGDSRNQPQHF. In DNA, the CDR3 is TGTGCCAGTAGTGGGGACAGTCGCAATCAGCCCCAGCATTTT.

This clone was seen more than once but under ten times. The chain uses TRBV11-3 and TRBJ2-1, with D uncertain. The CDR3 runs 12 residues. V lost 2 bases and J lost 10, with 9 bases in between. Germline CDR1 and CDR2: SGHNT and YENEEA. The CDR3 bases are TGTGCCAGCAGCTTAATATCGGAGGAGCAGTTCTTC. Its protein is CASSLISEEQFF.

This clone was observed once. The V gene is TRBV7-8, the J gene TRBJ1-2, with 8 nucleotides matching TRBD1. The CDR3 spans 14 residues. J gave up 5 bases and V 10 bases, and 12 bases lay outside the gene matches. The germline V gene encodes CDR1 SGHVS and CDR2 FQNEAQ. The CDR3 loop reads CATTRDRGGYGYTF. Here the CDR3 DNA reads TGTGCCACGACCAGAGACAGGGGAGGATATGGCTACACCTTC.

The chain uses TRBV7-8 and TRBJ2-7; possibly TRBD1 for D (6 bases). Germline assignment: CDR1 SGHVS and CDR2 FQNEAQ. The V end was cut by 3 bases, the J end by 3 bases, with 9 bases between. CDR3 length: 13 amino acids. CDR3: CASSFGGLYEQYF. CDR3 coding DNA: TGTGCCAGCAGCTTTGGGGGCCTCTACGAGCAGTACTTC.

The rearrangement uses TRBV5-6 and TRBJ1-4; the match to TRBD1 covers 8 bases. V shed 7 bases and J 5 bases; nucleotides not matched to a gene: 7. The CDR3 spans 14 residues. CDR1 is SGHDT and CDR2 is YYEEEE in the germline V gene. CDR3 loop: CASQPRQGNEKLFF. The DNA for the CDR3 is TGTGCCAGCCAACCCCGACAGGGGAATGAAAAACTGTTTTTT.

This sequence joins TRBV2 and TRBJ1-2; D uncertain. This CDR3 spans 11 amino acids. V was cut by 8 bases and J by 8 bases, with 12 bases left in between. Germline CDR1 reads SNHLY; CDR2 reads FYNNEI. CDR3 nucleotides: TGTGCCAGCGCAAGACATAACGGCTACACCTTC. Translating gives CASARHNGYTF. Filled out from reference TRBV2 and TRBJ1-2, the complete variable domain reads EPEVTQTPSHQVTQMGQEVILRCVPISNHLYFYWYRQILGQKVEFLVSFYNNEISEKSEIFDDQFSVERPDGSNFTLKIRSTKLEDSAMYFCASARHNGYTFGSGTRLTVV.

The V gene is TRBV6-1, the J gene TRBJ2-1, with 8 positions matching TRBD2. With 6 bases clipped from V and 5 bases from J, the junction kept 9 bases outside the gene matches. Germline CDR1 reads MNHNS; CDR2 reads SASEGT. CDR3 size: 15 residues. The CDR3 nucleotides are TGTGCCAGCAGCGACCCGGGGGGGATAAACAATGAGCAGTTCTTC. It translates to CASSDPGGINNEQFF.

This clone showed up just once. The genes are TRBV11-3 and TRBJ2-7; D unresolved. Per germline, CDR1 SGHNT and CDR2 YENEEA. The germline V and J ends were trimmed by 2 bases and 7 bases, with 12 bases remaining between them. CDR3 length equals 13 residues. Here the CDR3 DNA reads TGTGCCAGCAGCTTACGTAGGCAGACTGAGCAGTACTTC. Translation gives CASSLRRQTEQYF.

This clone was seen once. The chain couples TRBV7-3 to TRBJ2-5; D is undetermined. Germline V gene lookup returns CDR1 SGHTA and CDR2 FQGTGA. The CDR3 sequence is 16 residues long. Trimming left V 2 bases short and J 0 bases short, with 13 bases between. The CDR3 nucleotides read TGTGCCAGCAGCTTAGCTCAGACAAAGTACCAAGAGACCCAGTACTTC. Protein product: CASSLAQTKYQETQYF. The full variable domain, completed using reference TRBV7-3 and TRBJ2-5, is GAGVSQTPSNKVTEKGKYVELRCDPISGHTALYWYRQSLGQGPEFLIYFQGTGAADDSGLPNDRFFAVRPEGSVSTLKIQRTERGDSAVYLCASSLAQTKYQETQYFGPGTRLLVL.

The chain joins TRBV7-2 to TRBJ2-7, with TRBD2 identical over 11 bases. This CDR3 comprises 15 residues. Germline CDR1 is SGHTA and CDR2 is FQGNSA. Germline trimming cut 1 base from V and 7 bases from J; bases unmatched to any gene: 6. The CDR3 nucleotides read TGTGCCAGCAGCTTAGTAGCGGGGGGGCACATGGAGCAGTACTTC. It is translated as CASSLVAGGHMEQYF.

The V and J genes are TRBV7-2 and TRBJ2-7, with D possibly matching TRBD1 (6 bases). Germline CDR1 and CDR2: SGHTA and FQGNSA. The CDR3 runs 14 residues. Trimming took 2 bases from V and 4 from J, leaving 12 bases between them. CDR3 coding DNA: TGTGCCAGCAGCTTACAGGGACACAGGTACGAGCAGTACTTC. Translation gives CASSLQGHRYEQYF.

This sequence joins TRBV5-6 and TRBJ2-5; D is perhaps TRBD2 (6 bases). V was pared by 0 bases and J by 5 bases, with 14 bases between. CDR3 length: 15 amino acids. From germline, CDR1 is SGHDT and CDR2 YYEEEE. CDR3 DNA sequence: TGTGCCAGCAGCTTGGGCGGAGGGCTCGGGGAGACCCAGTACTTC. Its protein is CASSLGGGLGETQYF.

This chain connects TRBV28 to TRBJ1-2; TRBD1 matches 9 bases. The CDR3 loop spans 14 amino acids. CDR1 is MDHEN and CDR2 is SYDVKM in the germline V gene. The trim removed 4 bases at V and 7 bases at J, leaving 7 bases unmatched. As DNA, the CDR3 is TGTGCCAGCAGTTCCGCAGGGACAGGGACTGGCTACACCTTC. Its protein is CASSSAGTGTGYTF.

The chain combines TRBV14 with TRBJ1-3; D is unclear. The CDR3 is made up of 14 amino acids. From germline, CDR1 is SGHDN and CDR2 FVKESK. V was trimmed by 3 bases and J by 0 bases, leaving 6 bases between them. CDR3 nucleotides: TGTGCCAGCAGCCATCGCGGCTCTGGAAACACCATATATTTT. Protein sequence: CASSHRGSGNTIYF.

In its sample, this clone was seen a few times. The chain uses TRBV5-1 and TRBJ1-5; TRBD1 might be the D (5 bases). This CDR3 region has 14 residues. Trimming pared 2 bases from V and 2 bases from J, leaving 8 bases between. Germline V CDR1 and CDR2: SGHRS, YFSETQ. The DNA of the CDR3 is TGCGCCAGCAGCTTAGAAGGGGGCAATCAGCCCCAGCATTTT. It codes for CASSLEGGNQPQHF.

This clone was seen only a few times. This chain connects TRBV7-8 to TRBJ2-2, with 9 bases aligning to TRBD1. CDR1 SGHVS and CDR2 FQNEAQ come from the germline V gene. The V segment lost 1 base and the J segment 6 bases; nucleotides outside the gene matches: 3. This CDR3 is built from 15 residues. CDR3 nucleotide sequence: TGTGCCAGCAGCTTAGGGACAGGGGTACCCGGGGAGCTGTTTTTT. Amino acids: CASSLGTGVPGELFF. Full variable domain (rest looked up from reference TRBV7-8 and TRBJ2-2): GAGVSQSPRYKVAKRGQDVALRCDPISGHVSLFWYQQALGQGPEFLTYFQNEAQLDKSGLPSDRFFAERPEGSVSTLKIQRTQQEDSAVYLCASSLGTGVPGELFFGEGSRLTVL.

The rearrangement links TRBV5-1 to TRBJ2-1; TRBD2 agrees at 8 bases. J lost 5 bases, V lost 7 bases, and 5 bases had no gene match. CDR3 length: 13 residues. Germline CDR1 SGHRS, CDR2 YFSETQ. The CDR3, as DNA: TGCGCCAGCGCAGCGGGGGCAAACAATGAGCAGTTCTTC. Translating it yields CASAAGANNEQFF.

The chain employs TRBV27 and TRBJ2-3, with TRBD2 matching 7 bases. Trimming took 0 bases from V and 1 from J; bases not matched to a gene: 7. This CDR3 has 17 residues. Germline V gives CDR1 MNHEY, CDR2 SMNVEV (reference sequence). Written as DNA, the CDR3 is TGTGCCAGCAGTTTATCATGGGGGGGGACTCGCACAGATACGCAGTATTTT. This encodes CASSLSWGGTRTDTQYF.

The genes are TRBV21-1 and TRBJ1-6; the table's D call, TRBD1, has no DNA check behind it. TRBV21-1 is noted as a pseudogene. The CDR3 sequence is 16 residues long. The CDR3 is CASSSGTGVYNSPLHF. The DNA of the CDR3 is TGTGCCAGCAGCTCTGGGACAGGGGTCTATAATTCACCCCTCCACTTT.

The V and J genes are TRBV5-1 and TRBJ1-4; weak D call: TRBD1 (6 bases). The CDR3 is made up of 15 amino acids. CDR1 is SGHRS and CDR2 is YFSETQ in the germline V gene. V lost 4 bases to trimming and J lost 5 bases, with 15 bases between them. The CDR3: CASSGTGSENEKLFF. The CDR3 bases are TGCGCCAGCAGCGGCACAGGGTCGGAGAATGAAAAACTGTTTTTT.

This chain links TRBV11-2 with TRBJ2-5, with a weak D call TRBD1 (6 bases). The CDR3 has 14 amino acids. Germline assignment: CDR1 SGHAT and CDR2 FQNNGV. V lost 2 bases, J lost 5 bases, and 12 bases lay in between. CDR3 DNA: TGTGCCAGCAGCTTATTGGGGGCGGATGAGACCCAGTACTTC. Translating it yields CASSLLGADETQYF.

The chain links TRBV10-3 to TRBJ1-1, with D uncertain. Trimming shortened V by 3 bases and J by 1 base, and 6 bases separated the two germline ends. The CDR3 runs 13 residues. CDR1 is ENHRY, CDR2 SYGVKD, per germline. CDR3 DNA: TGTGCCATCAGTGACTCAGAGAACACTGAAGCTTTCTTT. Protein: CAISDSENTEAFF.

This clone occurred a few times. The rearrangement joins TRBV6-5 to TRBJ1-1, with D perhaps TRBD1 (5 bases). This CDR3 is built from 14 residues. Trimming shortened V by 0 bases and J by 2 bases, and 7 bases separated the two germline ends. CDR1 is MNHEY and CDR2 is SVGAGI in the germline V gene. The CDR3 loop is CASSYSRGNTEAFF. The CDR3 DNA sequence: TGTGCCAGCAGTTACTCGCGGGGCAACACTGAAGCTTTCTTT.

V gene TRBV6-5 combines with J gene TRBJ2-5; D is possibly TRBD2 (5 bases). Trimming pared 3 bases from V and 2 bases from J, leaving 10 bases between. The CDR3 runs 14 residues. Germline V gene lookup returns CDR1 MNHEY and CDR2 SVGAGI. DNA of the CDR3: TGTGCCAGCAGTTATTCCGAGCGGCAAGAGACCCAGTACTTC. It codes for CASSYSERQETQYF.

V gene TRBV7-9 combines with J gene TRBJ1-2, with a tentative D call TRBD1 (6 bases). The CDR3 has 12 amino acids. The V gene lost 1 base and the J gene lost 8 bases, with 8 bases spanning the gap. Looked up from germline, CDR1 is SEHNR and CDR2 is FQNEAQ (reference sequence). The CDR3 loop reads CASSLDREGYTF. The CDR3 DNA follows: TGTGCCAGCAGCTTAGACAGGGAGGGCTACACCTTC.

The rearrangement joins TRBV2 to TRBJ1-4, with a possible D match to TRBD1 (6 bases). The CDR3 contains 15 residues. Germline CDR1 SNHLY, CDR2 FYNNEI. V dropped 3 bases and J dropped 3 bases, with 11 bases sitting between them. CDR3 loop: CASSDQGRANEKLFF. CDR3 coding DNA: TGTGCCAGCAGTGACCAGGGGAGGGCTAATGAAAAACTGTTTTTT. Full variable domain (missing parts from reference TRBV2 and TRBJ1-4): EPEVTQTPSHQVTQMGQEVILRCVPISNHLYFYWYRQILGQKVEFLVSFYNNEISEKSEIFDDQFSVERPDGSNFTLKIRSTKLEDSAMYFCASSDQGRANEKLFFGSGTQLSVL.

The chain joins TRBV5-1 to TRBJ2-3; 9 bases are a match to TRBD1. Germline CDR1 and CDR2: SGHRS and YFSETQ. The CDR3 has 16 residues. V gave up 4 bases and J gave up 1 base; unmatched junction bases: 7. The CDR3 DNA sequence: TGCGCCAGCAGCCCTCAGACAGGGGGTCGCACAGATACGCAGTATTTT. Translating it yields CASSPQTGGRTDTQYF. Using reference TRBV5-1 and TRBJ2-3 for the parts outside the CDR3, the full variable domain is KAGVTQTPRYLIKTRGQQVTLSCSPISGHRSVSWYQQTPGQGLQFLFEYFSETQRNKGNFPGRFSGRQFSNSRSEMNVSTLELGDSALYLCASSPQTGGRTDTQYFGPGTRLTVL.

This chain connects TRBV7-2 to TRBJ2-3; D is unclear. Trimming left V 1 base short and J 0 bases short, with 11 bases between. The CDR3 covers 16 residues. The V gene's germline CDR1 is SGHTA and CDR2 FQGNSA. Here the CDR3 DNA reads TGTGCCAGCAGCTTAGATTCTAGTTTTAGCACAGATACGCAGTATTTT. It encodes CASSLDSSFSTDTQYF.

V usage is TRBV28 and J usage is TRBJ1-2, with D tentatively TRBD1 (6 bases). The CDR3 extends over 13 amino acids. Germline loops: CDR1 MDHEN, CDR2 SYDVKM. Trimming took 4 bases from V and 4 from J, leaving 10 bases between them. The DNA for the CDR3 is TGTGCCAGCAGTTCTTCAGGGGTCTATGGCTACACCTTC. Its protein is CASSSSGVYGYTF.

This rearrangement joins TRBV30 to TRBJ1-2; D might be TRBD1 (6 bases). Per germline, CDR1 GTSNPN and CDR2 SVGIG (reference sequence). Trimming removed 7 bases at V and 7 bases at J, with 13 bases between. The CDR3 runs to 11 residues. CDR3 nucleotides: TGTGCCTCAGGGGCAGGGGCTGGCTACACCTTC. Amino acid sequence: CASGAGAGYTF.